This entry describes one T cell receptor beta chain. The source of the sample is a study of technical replicates of blood from several donors. CDR1 is LNHDA and CDR2 is SQIVND in the germline V gene (reference sequence). Trimming left V 4 bases short and J 5 bases short, with 11 bases between. The CDR3 is 13 residues long. This table comes from immunoSEQ multiplex PCR, and its TCRdb copy is limited to in-frame clones, with some not included. The sample holds about 59,000 clones, approximately 86% seen once. The receptor comes from a human donor in good health. Some clones in this sample may be carry-over from other donors' samples. Input material: PBMCs. The V call is TRBV19, the J call TRBJ2-5; TRBD1 is a possible D gene (6 bases). CDR3 amino acids: CASSNREFETQYF. In DNA form, the CDR3 reads TGTGCCAGTAGTAACAGGGAGTTTGAGACCCAGTACTTC.